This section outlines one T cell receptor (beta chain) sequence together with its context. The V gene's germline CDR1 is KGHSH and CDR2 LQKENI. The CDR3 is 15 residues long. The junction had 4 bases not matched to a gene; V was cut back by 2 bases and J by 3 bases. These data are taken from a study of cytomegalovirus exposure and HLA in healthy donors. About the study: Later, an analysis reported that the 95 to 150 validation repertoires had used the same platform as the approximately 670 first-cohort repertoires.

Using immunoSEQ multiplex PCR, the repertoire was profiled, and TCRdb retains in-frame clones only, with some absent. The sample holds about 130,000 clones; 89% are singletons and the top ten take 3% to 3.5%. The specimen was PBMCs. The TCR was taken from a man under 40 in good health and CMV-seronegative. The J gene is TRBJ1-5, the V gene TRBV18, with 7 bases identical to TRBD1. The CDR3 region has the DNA TGTGCCAGCTCACCATCCCAGGGGGTCAATCAGCCCCAGCATTTT. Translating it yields CASSPSQGVNQPQHF.